This T cell receptor beta chain was obtained from a study of neurological immune-mediated disorders. TCRdb recomputed calls from the 5' RACE reads with MiXCR, one row per CDR3 protein. The repertoire has about 71,000 distinct CDR3 sequences, about a tenth of them found once; the top ten carry approximately 10%. This clonotype was picked up many times. The CDR3 spans 16 residues. V shed 4 bases, J shed 3 bases, and the junction held 5 bases outside the gene matches. Germline assignment: CDR1 SGHRS and CDR2 YFSETQ. Time point here: longitudinal time-point 1 (baseline). The clonotype was recovered from a man aged 25-45 years in good health. The rearrangement joins TRBV5-1 to TRBJ2-7, with 15 positions matching TRBD2. Sequenced material: PBMCs. CDR3 residues: CASSGLAGGGYYEQYF. In DNA form, the CDR3 reads TGCGCCAGCAGCGGACTAGCGGGAGGGGGATACTACGAGCAGTACTTC.